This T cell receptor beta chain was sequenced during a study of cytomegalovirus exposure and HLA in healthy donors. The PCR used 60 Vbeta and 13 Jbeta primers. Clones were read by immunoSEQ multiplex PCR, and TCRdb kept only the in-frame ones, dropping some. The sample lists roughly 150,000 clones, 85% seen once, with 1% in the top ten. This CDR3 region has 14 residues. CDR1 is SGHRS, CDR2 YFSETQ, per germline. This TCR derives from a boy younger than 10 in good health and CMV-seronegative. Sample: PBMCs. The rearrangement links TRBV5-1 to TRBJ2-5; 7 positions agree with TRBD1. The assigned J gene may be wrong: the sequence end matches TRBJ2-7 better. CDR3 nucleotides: TGCGCCAGCACCGGGACAGAGAGATCCTACGAGCAGTACTTC. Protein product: CASTGTERSYEQYF.